This T cell receptor (beta chain) appears in the sequencing data of a study of human T cells and chemical hapten exposure. The overall study: Affected patients, primarily female, had alopecia areata, totalis or universalis.

The time point is: patch test 1, 2 weeks after DPC sensitization. The treatment: therapeutic diphenylcyclopropenone sensitization with weekly scalp DPC. The CDR3 contains 15 residues. Trimming took 2 bases from V and 6 from J; bases not matched to a gene: 4. TCRdb re-called the RACE reads with MiXCR, one entry per CDR3 protein. The sample has 100,000 or so distinct CDR3 sequences, 9.5% to 12% seen once. This TCR was sampled from a woman aged 35 to 49 with alopecia areata. Some clones in this sample may be carry-over from other donors' samples. This chain connects TRBV12-3 or TRBV12-4 to TRBJ2-7, with 13 bases lining up with TRBD2. The sequenced sample was whole blood, obtained in connection with sensitization to the hapten diphenylcyclopropenone (DPC). The CDR3 is CASSLRTSGRPEQYF. The CDR3 nucleotides are TGTGCCAGCAGTTTAAGGACTAGCGGGAGACCCGAGCAGTACTTC.